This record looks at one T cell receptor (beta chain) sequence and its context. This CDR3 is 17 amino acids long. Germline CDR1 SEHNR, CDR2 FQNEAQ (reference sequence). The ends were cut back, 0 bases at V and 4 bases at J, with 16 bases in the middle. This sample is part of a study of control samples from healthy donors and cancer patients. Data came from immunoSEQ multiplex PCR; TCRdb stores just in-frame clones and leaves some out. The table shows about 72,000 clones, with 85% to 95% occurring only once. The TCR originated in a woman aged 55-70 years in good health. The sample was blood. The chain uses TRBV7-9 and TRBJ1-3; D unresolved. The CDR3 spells CASSLASGSRPGNTIYF. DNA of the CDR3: TGTGCCAGCAGCTTAGCCAGTGGAAGCAGACCCGGAAACACCATATATTTT.